This T cell receptor beta chain was profiled in a study of cytomegalovirus exposure and HLA in healthy donors. Overall study findings and caveats: Associated with cytomegalovirus, according to the listing, were 164 TCR beta chains. The analysis excluded some indistinguishable V segments, including TRBV6-2 and TRBV6-3. Most CMV-associated TCR beta chains were later found to appear HLA-restricted.

Germline V gene data show CDR1 as SGHTA and CDR2 as FQGTGA. CDR3 size: 13 residues. Between the trimmed V and J ends, which lost 5 bases and 7 bases, there was a span of 11 bases. This clone was seen just once. The antigen remains undetermined. PCR primers comprised 60 Vbeta and 13 Jbeta primers. The data were produced by immunoSEQ multiplex PCR, yet TCRdb's version contains in-frame clones alone and is incomplete. Altogether 110,000 to 150,000 clones are present, around 80% being singletons, with the ten largest covering 2.5% to 3%. This clonotype was sampled from a female donor in good health and CMV-seronegative. The chain carries TRBV7-3 and TRBJ2-2, with D possibly TRBD1 on 6 matching bases. Sequenced input: PBMCs. The CDR3 spells CASSPQGVGELFF. CDR3 nucleotides: TGTGCCAGCAGCCCACAGGGAGTCGGGGAGCTGTTTTTT.